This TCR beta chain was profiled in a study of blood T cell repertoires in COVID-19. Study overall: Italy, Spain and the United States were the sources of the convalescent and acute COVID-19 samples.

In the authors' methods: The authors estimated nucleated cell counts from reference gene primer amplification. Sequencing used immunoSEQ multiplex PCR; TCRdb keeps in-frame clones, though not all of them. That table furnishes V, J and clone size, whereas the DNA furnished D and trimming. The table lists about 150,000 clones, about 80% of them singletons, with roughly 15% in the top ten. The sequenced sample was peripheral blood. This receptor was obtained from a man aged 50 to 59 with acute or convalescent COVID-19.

CDR3 coding DNA: TGCAGTGCTAGTGACCCATTGAGCGCCAAAAACATTCAGTACTTC. The encoded protein is CSASDPLSAKNIQYF. This chain uses TRBV20-1 with TRBJ2-4; D is undetermined. CDR1 DFQATT and CDR2 SNEGSKA come from the germline V gene (reference sequence). The V end was cut by 3 bases, the J end by 1 base, with 13 bases between. The CDR3 length is 15 residues.